This T cell receptor (beta chain) was profiled in a study of blood T cell repertoires in COVID-19. About the research overall: COVID-19 samples from acute and convalescent phases originated in the United States, Italy and Spain.

In the authors' methods: Amplified reference gene primers provided the basis for estimating nucleated cell counts. Method: immunoSEQ multiplex PCR; TCRdb's copy keeps in-frame clones and lacks some. V, J and clone size are those of that table, while D and trimming were read from the DNA. The table includes roughly 380,000 clones, about nine tenths detected once. This clone occurred once. The study drew participants aged roughly 18 to 95 years from 20 to 30 US areas. Trimming shortened V by 6 bases and J by 3 bases, and 14 bases separated the two germline ends. Germline V CDR1 and CDR2: ENHRY, SYGVKD. This CDR3 has 14 residues.

The sequencing input was PBMCs or T cells enriched from blood (not recorded which). The clonotype originates from a woman in her 30s who had been exposed to COVID-19. The genes are TRBV10-3 and TRBJ1-1; maybe TRBD1 (5 bases). The CDR3 sequence is CAIRTRQLDTEAFF. DNA of the CDR3: TGTGCCATCAGAACCAGACAGCTTGACACTGAAGCTTTCTTT.